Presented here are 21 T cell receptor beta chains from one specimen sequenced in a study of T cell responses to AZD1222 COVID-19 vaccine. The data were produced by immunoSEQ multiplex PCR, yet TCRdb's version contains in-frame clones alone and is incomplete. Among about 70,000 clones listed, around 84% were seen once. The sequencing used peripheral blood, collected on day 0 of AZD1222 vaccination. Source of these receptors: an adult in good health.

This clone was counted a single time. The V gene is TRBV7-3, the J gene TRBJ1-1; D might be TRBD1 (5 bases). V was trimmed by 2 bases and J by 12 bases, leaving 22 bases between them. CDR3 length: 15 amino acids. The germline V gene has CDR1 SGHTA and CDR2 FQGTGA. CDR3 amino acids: CASSLSRAERVMTFF. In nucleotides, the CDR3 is TGTGCCAGCAGCTTATCCAGGGCTGAAAGGGTGATGACTTTCTTT.

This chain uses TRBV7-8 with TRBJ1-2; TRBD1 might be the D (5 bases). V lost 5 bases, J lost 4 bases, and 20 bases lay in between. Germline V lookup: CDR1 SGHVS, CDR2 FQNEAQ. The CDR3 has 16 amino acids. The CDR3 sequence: CASSAGSRTGLYGYTF. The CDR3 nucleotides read TGTGCCAGCAGCGCAGGGAGTCGAACAGGCCTCTATGGCTACACCTTC.

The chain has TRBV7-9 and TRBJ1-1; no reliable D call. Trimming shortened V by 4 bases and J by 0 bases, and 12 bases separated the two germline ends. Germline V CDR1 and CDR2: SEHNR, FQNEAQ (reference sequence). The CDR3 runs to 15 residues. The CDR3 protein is CASSSRLSMNTEAFF. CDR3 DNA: TGTGCCAGCAGCTCCCGTTTGAGCATGAACACTGAAGCTTTCTTT.

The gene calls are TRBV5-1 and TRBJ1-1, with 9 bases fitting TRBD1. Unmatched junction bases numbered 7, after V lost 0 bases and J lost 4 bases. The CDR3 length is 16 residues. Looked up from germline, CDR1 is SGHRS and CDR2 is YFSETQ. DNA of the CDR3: TGCGCCAGCAGCTTGGATCTACCGGGACAGGGCACTGAAGCTTTCTTT. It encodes CASSLDLPGQGTEAFF. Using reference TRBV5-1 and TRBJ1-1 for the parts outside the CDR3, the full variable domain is KAGVTQTPRYLIKTRGQQVTLSCSPISGHRSVSWYQQTPGQGLQFLFEYFSETQRNKGNFPGRFSGRQFSNSRSEMNVSTLELGDSALYLCASSLDLPGQGTEAFFGQGTRLTVV.

CDR3 sequence: CAGTPMTGGSGYTF. DNA for the CDR3: TGTGCCGGTACGCCCATGACAGGGGGCTCTGGCTACACCTTC. The chain recombines TRBV7-9 with TRBJ1-2; TRBD1 matches at 10 bases. Germline loops: CDR1 SEHNR, CDR2 FQNEAQ (reference sequence). The ends lost 11 bases at V and 7 bases at J; junction bases unmatched: 13. The CDR3 sequence is 14 residues long.

In DNA, the CDR3 is TGTGCCAGCAGCTCCAGGGTCATGATAAGAGATACGCAGTATTTT. Residues: CASSSRVMIRDTQYF. This rearrangement joins TRBV7-9 to TRBJ2-3; a weak D match, TRBD1 (5 bases). Looked up from germline, CDR1 is SEHNR and CDR2 is FQNEAQ (reference sequence). V lost 4 bases, J lost 5 bases, and 16 bases lay in between. This CDR3 is 15 amino acids long.

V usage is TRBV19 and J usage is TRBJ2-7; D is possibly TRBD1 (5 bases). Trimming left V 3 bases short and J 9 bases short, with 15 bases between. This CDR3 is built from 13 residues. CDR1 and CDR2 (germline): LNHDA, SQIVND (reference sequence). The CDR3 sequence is CASSIQGGRRQYF. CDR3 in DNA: TGTGCCAGTAGTATCCAGGGTGGAAGGCGGCAGTACTTC.

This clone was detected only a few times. The CDR3 nucleotides are TGTGCCAGCAGTTCGCAGACAGGGGGAGGCACAGATACGCAGTATTTT. It encodes CASSSQTGGGTDTQYF. The chain joins TRBV6-5 to TRBJ2-3; 9 bases match TRBD1. In germline, CDR1 is MNHEY, CDR2 SVGAGI. The V segment lost 4 bases and the J segment 1 base; nucleotides outside the gene matches: 6. This CDR3 spans 16 amino acids.

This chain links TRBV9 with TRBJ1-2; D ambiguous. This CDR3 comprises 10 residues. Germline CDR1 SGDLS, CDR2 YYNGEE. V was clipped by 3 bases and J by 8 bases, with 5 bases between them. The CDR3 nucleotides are TGTGCCAGCAGCGGGGTCGGCTACACCTTC. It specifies CASSGVGYTF. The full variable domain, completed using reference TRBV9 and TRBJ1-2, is DSGVTQTPKHLITATGQRVTLRCSPRSGDLSVYWYQQSLDQGLQFLIQYYNGEERAKGNILERFSAQQFPDLHSELNLSSLELGDSALYFCASSGVGYTFGSGTRLTVV.

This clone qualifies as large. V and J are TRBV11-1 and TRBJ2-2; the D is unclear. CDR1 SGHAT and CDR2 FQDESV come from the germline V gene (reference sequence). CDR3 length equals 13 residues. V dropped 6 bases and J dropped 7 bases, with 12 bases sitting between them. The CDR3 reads CASSSPGDGELFF. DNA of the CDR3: TGTGCCAGCAGTTCGCCCGGCGACGGGGAGCTGTTTTTT.

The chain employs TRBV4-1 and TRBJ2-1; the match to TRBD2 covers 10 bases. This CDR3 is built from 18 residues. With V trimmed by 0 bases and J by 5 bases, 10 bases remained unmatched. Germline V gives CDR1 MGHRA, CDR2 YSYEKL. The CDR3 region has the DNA TGCGCCAGCAGCCAAGATATAGTTGGACTAGCGGTAAACAATGAGCAGTTCTTC. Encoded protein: CASSQDIVGLAVNNEQFF.

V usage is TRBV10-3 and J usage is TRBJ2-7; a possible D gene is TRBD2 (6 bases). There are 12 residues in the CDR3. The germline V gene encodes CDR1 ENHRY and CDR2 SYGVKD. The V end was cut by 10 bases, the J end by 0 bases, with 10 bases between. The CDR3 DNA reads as TGTGCCACGGGGGACGGCTCCTACGAGCAGTACTTC. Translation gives CATGDGSYEQYF.

CDR3 sequence reads: CASSPSGNRNYGYTF. The CDR3 DNA follows: TGTGCCAGCAGCCCATCCGGGAACAGGAACTATGGCTACACCTTC. J is TRBJ1-2 and V is TRBV7-9, with a possible D match to TRBD1 (5 bases). The V gene lost 5 bases and the J gene lost 2 bases, with 15 bases spanning the gap. CDR3 size: 15 residues. CDR1 SEHNR and CDR2 FQNEAQ come from the germline V gene (reference sequence).

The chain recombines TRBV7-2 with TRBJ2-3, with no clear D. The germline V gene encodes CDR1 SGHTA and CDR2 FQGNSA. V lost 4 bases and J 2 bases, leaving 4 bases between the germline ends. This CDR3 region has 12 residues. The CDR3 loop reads CASSSNTDTQYF. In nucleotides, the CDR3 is TGTGCCAGCAGCTCCAACACAGATACGCAGTATTTT. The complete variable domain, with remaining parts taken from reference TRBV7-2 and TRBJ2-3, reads GAGVSQSPSNKVTEKGKDVELRCDPISGHTALYWYRQSLGQGLEFLIYFQGNSAPDKSGLPSDRFSAERTGGSVSTLTIQRTQQEDSAVYLCASSSNTDTQYFGPGTRLTVL.

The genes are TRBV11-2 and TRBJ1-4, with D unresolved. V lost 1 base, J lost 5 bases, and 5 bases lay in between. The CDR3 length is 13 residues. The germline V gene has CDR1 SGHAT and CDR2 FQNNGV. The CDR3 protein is CASSLVPNEKLFF. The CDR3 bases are TGTGCCAGCAGCTTAGTACCGAATGAAAAACTGTTTTTT.

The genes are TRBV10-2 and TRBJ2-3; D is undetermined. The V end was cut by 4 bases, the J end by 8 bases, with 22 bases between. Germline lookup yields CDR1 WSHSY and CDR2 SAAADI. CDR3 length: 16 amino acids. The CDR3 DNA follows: TGCGCCAGCAGTGGACCCCGGGCCGTTTTTTTTGGTACGCAGTATTTT. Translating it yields CASSGPRAVFFGTQYF.

This CDR3 is CASSLGLAGTGELFF. In DNA, the CDR3 is TGTGCCAGCAGTTTAGGACTAGCGGGCACCGGGGAGCTGTTTTTT. V usage is TRBV6-6 and J usage is TRBJ2-2; 11 bases are a match to TRBD2. V trimming: 4 bases; J trimming: 4 bases; junction bases outside the gene matches: 2. CDR1 and CDR2 (germline): MNHNY, SVGAGI (reference sequence). The CDR3 consists of 15 residues.

The CDR3 coding sequence is TGTGCCATCAGTGCAGGGCGGGGGAGAGAGACCCAGTACTTC. Translated: CAISAGRGRETQYF. This rearrangement joins TRBV10-3 to TRBJ2-5; 7 bases line up with TRBD2. This CDR3 region has 14 residues. The V gene end was trimmed by 4 bases and the J gene end by 4 bases; junction bases not matched to a gene: 6. Germline V gene sequence: CDR1 ENHRY, CDR2 SYGVKD.

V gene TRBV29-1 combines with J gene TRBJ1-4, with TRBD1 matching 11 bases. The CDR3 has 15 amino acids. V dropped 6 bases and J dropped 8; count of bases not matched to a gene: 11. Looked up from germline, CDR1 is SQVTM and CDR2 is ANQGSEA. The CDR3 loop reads CSVGRTGGPTEKLFF. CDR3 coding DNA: TGCAGCGTGGGGAGGACAGGGGGCCCAACGGAAAAACTGTTTTTT.

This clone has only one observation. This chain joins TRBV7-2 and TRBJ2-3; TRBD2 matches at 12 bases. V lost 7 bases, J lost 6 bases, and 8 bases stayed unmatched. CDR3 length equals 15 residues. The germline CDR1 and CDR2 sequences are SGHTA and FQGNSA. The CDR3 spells CASTSGLAGPDTQYF. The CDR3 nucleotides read TGTGCCAGCACCTCGGGACTAGCGGGCCCTGATACGCAGTATTTT.

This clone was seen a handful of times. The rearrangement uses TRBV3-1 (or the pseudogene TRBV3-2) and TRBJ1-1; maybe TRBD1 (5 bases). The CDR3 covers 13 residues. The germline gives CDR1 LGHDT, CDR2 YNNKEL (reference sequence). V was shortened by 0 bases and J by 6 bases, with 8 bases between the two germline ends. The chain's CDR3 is CASSQEPRAEAFF. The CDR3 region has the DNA TGTGCCAGCAGCCAAGAACCCAGGGCTGAAGCTTTCTTT.